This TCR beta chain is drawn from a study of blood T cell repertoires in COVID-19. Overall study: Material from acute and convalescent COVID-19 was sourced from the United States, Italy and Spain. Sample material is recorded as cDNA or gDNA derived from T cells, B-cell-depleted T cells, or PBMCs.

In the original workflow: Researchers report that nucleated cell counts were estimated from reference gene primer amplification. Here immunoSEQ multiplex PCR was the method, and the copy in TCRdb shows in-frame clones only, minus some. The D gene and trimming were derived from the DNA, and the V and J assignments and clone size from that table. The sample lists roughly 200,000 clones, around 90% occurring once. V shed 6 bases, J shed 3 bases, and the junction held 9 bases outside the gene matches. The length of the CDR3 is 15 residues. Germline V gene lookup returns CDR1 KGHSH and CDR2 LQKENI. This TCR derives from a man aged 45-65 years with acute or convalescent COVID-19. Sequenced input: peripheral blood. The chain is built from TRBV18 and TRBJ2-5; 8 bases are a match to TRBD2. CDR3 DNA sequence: TGTGCCAGCTCCCCTCCGAATAGCGGGAAAGAGACCCAGTACTTC. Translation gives CASSPPNSGKETQYF.